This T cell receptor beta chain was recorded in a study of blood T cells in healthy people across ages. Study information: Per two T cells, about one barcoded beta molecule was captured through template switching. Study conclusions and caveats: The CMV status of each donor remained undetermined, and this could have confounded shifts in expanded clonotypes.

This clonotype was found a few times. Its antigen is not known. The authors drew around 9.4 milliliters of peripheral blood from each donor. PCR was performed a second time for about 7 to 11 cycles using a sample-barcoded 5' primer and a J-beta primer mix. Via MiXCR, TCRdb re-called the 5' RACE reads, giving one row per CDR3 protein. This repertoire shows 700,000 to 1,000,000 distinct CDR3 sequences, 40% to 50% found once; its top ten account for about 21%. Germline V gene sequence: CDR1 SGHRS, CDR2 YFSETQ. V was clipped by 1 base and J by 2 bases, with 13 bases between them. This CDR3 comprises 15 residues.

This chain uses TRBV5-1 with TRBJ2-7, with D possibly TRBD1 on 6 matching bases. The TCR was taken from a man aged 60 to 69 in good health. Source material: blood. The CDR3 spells CASSLSGVATYEQYF. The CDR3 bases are TGCGCCAGCAGCTTGTCAGGGGTGGCAACCTACGAGCAGTACTTC. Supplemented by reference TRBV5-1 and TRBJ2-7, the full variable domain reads KAGVTQTPRYLIKTRGQQVTLSCSPISGHRSVSWYQQTPGQGLQFLFEYFSETQRNKGNFPGRFSGRQFSNSRSEMNVSTLELGDSALYLCASSLSGVATYEQYFGPGTRLTVT.